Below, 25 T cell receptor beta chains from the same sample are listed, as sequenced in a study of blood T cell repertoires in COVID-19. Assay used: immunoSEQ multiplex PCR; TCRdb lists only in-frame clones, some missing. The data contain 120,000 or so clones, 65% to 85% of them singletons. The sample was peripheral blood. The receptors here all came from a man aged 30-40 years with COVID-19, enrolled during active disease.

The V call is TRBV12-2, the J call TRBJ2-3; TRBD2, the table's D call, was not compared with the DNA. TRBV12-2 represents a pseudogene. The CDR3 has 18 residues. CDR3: CASRLTYFLNRTTDTQYF. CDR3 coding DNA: TGTGCAAGTCGCTTAACTTACTTTCTCAACCGGACTACAGATACGCAGTATTTT.

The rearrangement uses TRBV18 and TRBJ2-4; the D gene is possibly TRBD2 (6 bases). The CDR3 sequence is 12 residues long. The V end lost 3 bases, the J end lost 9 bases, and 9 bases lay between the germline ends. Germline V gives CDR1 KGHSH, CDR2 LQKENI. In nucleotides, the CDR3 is TGTGCCAGCTCACCCGGAGGGTCCATTCAGTACTTC. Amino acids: CASSPGGSIQYF. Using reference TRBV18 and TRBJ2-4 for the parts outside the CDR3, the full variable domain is NAGVMQNPRHLVRRRGQEARLRCSPMKGHSHVYWYRQLPEEGLKFMVYLQKENIIDESGMPKERFSAEFPKEGPSILRIQQVVRGDSAAYFCASSPGGSIQYFGAGTRLSVL.

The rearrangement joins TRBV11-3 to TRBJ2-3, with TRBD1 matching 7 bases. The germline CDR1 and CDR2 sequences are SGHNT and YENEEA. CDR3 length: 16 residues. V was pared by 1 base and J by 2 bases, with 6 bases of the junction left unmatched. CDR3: CASSLAVGGHTDTQYF. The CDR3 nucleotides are TGTGCCAGCAGCTTAGCGGTAGGGGGCCACACAGATACGCAGTATTTT.

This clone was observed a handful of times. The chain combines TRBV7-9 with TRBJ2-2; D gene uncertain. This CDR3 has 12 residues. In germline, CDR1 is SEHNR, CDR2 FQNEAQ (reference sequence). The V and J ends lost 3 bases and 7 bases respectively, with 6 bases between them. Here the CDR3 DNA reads TGTGCCAGCAGCTTGAACGGCGGGGAGCTGTTTTTT. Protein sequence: CASSLNGGELFF.

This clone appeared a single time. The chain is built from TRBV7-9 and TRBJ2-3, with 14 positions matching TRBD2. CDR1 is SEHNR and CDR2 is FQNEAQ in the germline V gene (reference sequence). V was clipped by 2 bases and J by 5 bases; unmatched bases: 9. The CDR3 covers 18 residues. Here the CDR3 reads CASSLPGTSGGYRDTQYF. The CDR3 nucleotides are TGTGCCAGCAGCTTACCCGGGACTAGCGGGGGATACCGAGATACGCAGTATTTT.

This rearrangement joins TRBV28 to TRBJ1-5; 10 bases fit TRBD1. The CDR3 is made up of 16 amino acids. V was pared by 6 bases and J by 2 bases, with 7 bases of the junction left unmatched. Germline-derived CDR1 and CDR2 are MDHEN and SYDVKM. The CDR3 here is CASRETGTGGNQPQHF. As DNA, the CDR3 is TGTGCCAGCAGGGAGACCGGGACAGGGGGCAATCAGCCCCAGCATTTT.

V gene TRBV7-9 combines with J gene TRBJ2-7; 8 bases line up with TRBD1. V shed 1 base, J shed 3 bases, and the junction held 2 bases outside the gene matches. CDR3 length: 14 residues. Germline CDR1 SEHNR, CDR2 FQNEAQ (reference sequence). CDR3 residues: CASSLGTGIYEQYF. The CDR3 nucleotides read TGTGCCAGCAGCTTAGGGACAGGGATCTACGAGCAGTACTTC.

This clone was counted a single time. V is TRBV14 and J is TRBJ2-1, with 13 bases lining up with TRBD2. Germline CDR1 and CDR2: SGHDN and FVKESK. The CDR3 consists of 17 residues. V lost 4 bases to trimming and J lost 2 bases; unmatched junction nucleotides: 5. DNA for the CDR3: TGTGCCAGCAGCCCCGGACTAGCGGGAGTCGCCTACAATGAGCAGTTCTTC. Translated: CASSPGLAGVAYNEQFF.

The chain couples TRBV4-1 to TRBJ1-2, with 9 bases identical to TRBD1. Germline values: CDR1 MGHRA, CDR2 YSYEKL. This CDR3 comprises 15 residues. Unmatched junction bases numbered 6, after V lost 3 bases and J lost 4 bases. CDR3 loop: CASSQATGGGYGYTF. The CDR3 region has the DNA TGCGCCAGCAGCCAGGCAACAGGGGGCGGCTATGGCTACACCTTC.

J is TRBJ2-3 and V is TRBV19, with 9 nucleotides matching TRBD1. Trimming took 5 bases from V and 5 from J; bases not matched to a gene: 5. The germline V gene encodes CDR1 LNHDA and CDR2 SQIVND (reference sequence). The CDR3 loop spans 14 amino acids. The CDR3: CASSVQGAQDTQYF. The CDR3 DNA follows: TGTGCCAGTAGTGTACAGGGGGCGCAAGATACGCAGTATTTT.

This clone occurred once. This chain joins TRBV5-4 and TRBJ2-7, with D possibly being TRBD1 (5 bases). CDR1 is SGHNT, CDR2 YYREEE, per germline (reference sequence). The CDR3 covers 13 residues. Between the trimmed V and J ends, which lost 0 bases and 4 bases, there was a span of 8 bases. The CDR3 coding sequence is TGTGCCAGCAGCTTGGAACAGGTTTACGAGCAGTACTTC. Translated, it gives CASSLEQVYEQYF.

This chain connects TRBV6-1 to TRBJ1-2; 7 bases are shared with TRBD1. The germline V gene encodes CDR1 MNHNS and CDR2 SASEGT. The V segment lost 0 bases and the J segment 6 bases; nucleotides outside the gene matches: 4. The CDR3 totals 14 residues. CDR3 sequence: CASSEARRGHGYTF. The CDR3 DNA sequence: TGTGCCAGCAGTGAAGCTAGGAGGGGGCATGGCTACACCTTC.

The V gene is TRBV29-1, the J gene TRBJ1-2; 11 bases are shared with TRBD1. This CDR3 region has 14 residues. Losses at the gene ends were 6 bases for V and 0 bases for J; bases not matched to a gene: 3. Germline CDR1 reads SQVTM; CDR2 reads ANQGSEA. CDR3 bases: TGCAGCGTGGCGGACAGGGGGCCTAACTATGGCTACACCTTC. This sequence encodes CSVADRGPNYGYTF. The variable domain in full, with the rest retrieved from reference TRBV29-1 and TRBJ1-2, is SAVISQKPSRDICQRGTSLTIQCQVDSQVTMMFWYRQQPGQSLTLIATANQGSEATYESGFVIDKFPISRPNLTFSTLTVSNMSPEDSSIYLCSVADRGPNYGYTFGSGTRLTVV.

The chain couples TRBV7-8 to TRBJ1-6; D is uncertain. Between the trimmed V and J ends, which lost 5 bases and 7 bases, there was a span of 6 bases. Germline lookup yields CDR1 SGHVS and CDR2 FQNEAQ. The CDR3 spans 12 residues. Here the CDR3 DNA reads TGTGCCAGCAGCCCCCAAAATTCACCCCTCCACTTT. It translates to CASSPQNSPLHF.

The CDR3, as DNA: TGTGCCAGTAGTATAGGGTTGACAGGGAGCACCGGGGAGCTGTTTTTT. It yields the protein CASSIGLTGSTGELFF. The rearrangement joins TRBV19 to TRBJ2-2; the match to TRBD1 covers 7 bases. The junction had 6 bases not matched to a gene; V was cut back by 1 base and J by 4 bases. The CDR3 totals 16 residues. Germline lookup yields CDR1 LNHDA and CDR2 SQIVND (reference sequence).

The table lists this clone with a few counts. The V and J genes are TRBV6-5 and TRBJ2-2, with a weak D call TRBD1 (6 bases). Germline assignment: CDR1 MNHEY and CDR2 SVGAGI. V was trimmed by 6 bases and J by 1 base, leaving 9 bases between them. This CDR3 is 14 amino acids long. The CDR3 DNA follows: TGTGCCAGCAGGACGGGACAGAACACCGGGGAGCTGTTTTTT. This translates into CASRTGQNTGELFF.

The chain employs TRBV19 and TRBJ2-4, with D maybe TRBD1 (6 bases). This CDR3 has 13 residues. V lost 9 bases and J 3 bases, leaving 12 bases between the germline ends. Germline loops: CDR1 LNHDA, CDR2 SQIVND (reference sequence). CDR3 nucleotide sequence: TGTGCCAGAATCCGGGACAACAAAAACATTCAGTACTTC. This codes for CARIRDNKNIQYF.

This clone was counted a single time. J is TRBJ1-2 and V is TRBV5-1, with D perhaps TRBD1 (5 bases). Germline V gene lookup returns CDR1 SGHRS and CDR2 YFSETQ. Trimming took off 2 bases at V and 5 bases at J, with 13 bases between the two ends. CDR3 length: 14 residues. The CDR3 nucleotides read TGCGCCAGCAGCTTCGACAGCTTTGGGTATGGCTACACCTTC. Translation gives CASSFDSFGYGYTF.

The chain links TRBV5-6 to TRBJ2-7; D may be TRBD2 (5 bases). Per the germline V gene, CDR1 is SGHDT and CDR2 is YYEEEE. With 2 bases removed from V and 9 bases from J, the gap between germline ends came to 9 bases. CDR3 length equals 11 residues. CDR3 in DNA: TGTGCCAGCAGCTTCGGACTCTTGCAGTACTTC. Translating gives CASSFGLLQYF.

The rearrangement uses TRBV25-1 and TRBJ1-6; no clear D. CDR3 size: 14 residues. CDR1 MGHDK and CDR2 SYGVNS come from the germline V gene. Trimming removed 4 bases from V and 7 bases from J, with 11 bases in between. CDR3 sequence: CASSVHAKNSPLHF. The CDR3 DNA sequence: TGTGCCAGCAGTGTACACGCAAAGAATTCACCCCTCCACTTT.

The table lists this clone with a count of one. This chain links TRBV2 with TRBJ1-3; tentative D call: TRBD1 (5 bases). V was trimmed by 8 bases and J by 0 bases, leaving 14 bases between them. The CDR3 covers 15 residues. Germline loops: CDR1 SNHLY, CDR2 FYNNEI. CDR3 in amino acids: CASGGNNDSGNTIYF. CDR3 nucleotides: TGTGCCAGCGGGGGGAACAACGACTCTGGAAACACCATATATTTT.

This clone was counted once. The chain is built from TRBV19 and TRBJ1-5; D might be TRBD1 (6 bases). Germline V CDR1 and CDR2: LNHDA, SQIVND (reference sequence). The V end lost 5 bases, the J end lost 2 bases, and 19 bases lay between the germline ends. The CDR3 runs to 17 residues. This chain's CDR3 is CASSPETGRAGNQPQHF. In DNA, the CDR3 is TGTGCCAGTAGTCCCGAGACAGGAAGGGCGGGCAATCAGCCCCAGCATTTT.

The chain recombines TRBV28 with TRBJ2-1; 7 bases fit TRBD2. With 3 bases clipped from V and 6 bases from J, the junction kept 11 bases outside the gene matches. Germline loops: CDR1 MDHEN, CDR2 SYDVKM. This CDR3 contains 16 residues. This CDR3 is CASSFVAGDCANEQFF. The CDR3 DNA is TGTGCCAGCAGTTTTGTTGCGGGAGACTGCGCCAATGAGCAGTTCTTC.

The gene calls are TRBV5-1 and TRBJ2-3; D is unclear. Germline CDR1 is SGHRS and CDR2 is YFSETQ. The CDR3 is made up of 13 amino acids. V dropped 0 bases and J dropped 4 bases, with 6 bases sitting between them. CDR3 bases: TGCGCCAGCAGCTTGGACACGTCAGATACGCAGTATTTT. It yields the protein CASSLDTSDTQYF.

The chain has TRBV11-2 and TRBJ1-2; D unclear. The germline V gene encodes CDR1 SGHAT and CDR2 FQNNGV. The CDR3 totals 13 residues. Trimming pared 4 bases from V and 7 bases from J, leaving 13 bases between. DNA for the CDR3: TGTGCCAGCAGCTCCCCCCGGACTGGTGGCTACACCTTC. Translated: CASSSPRTGGYTF.